Following are 29 T cell receptor beta chains from one sample sequenced in a study of human T cells and chemical hapten exposure. TCRdb called the RACE reads again in MiXCR, with one record for every CDR3 protein. The repertoire holds 50,000 to 70,000 distinct CDR3 sequences, approximately 6.1% seen once, with 3.4% in the top ten. Time point: healthy volunteer bleed at 6 weeks. Unseparated into fractions, whole blood served as the source from which total RNA was extracted. The specimen sequenced was whole blood. Receptor source: a female donor in good health. Some clones in this sample may be carry-over from other donors' samples.

The table lists this clonotype with many counts. V is TRBV6-5 and J is TRBJ1-1; D is unresolved. Germline V gives CDR1 MNHEY, CDR2 SVGAGI. The germline V and J ends were trimmed by 3 bases and 11 bases, with 16 bases remaining between them. This CDR3 has 13 amino acids. The CDR3 DNA sequence: TGTGCCAGCAGTTATCGTAGGAAGGAGGTCGCTTTCTTT. Amino acid sequence: CASSYRRKEVAFF.

This chain joins TRBV12-3 or TRBV12-4 and TRBJ2-5, with D unclear. Trimming cost V 5 bases and J 5 bases, with 12 bases left between them. The CDR3 contains 13 residues. This CDR3 is CASSPSGFETQYF. In nucleotides, the CDR3 is TGTGCCAGCAGTCCGTCCGGATTTGAGACCCAGTACTTC.

This clonotype was seen many times. This sequence joins TRBV20-1 and TRBJ1-4; D gene uncertain. The V end lost 3 bases, the J end lost 4 bases, and 3 bases lay between the germline ends. CDR1 is DFQATT, CDR2 SNEGSKA, per germline (reference sequence). The CDR3 length is 11 residues. The CDR3: CSARDNEKLFF. The DNA for the CDR3 is TGCAGTGCTAGGGATAATGAAAAACTGTTTTTT.

This clonotype was detected a few times. The chain's CDR3 is CASIIQAGGGEKLFF. The CDR3 coding sequence is TGTGCCAGCATAATTCAGGCGGGGGGTGGTGAAAAACTGTTTTTT. The chain is built from TRBV6-1 and TRBJ1-4; weak D call: TRBD1 (5 bases). Trimming cost V 7 bases and J 7 bases, with 19 bases left between them. Germline V gene lookup returns CDR1 MNHNS and CDR2 SASEGT. The CDR3 is made up of 15 amino acids.

This clonotype was detected a few times. The V and J genes are TRBV4-1 and TRBJ2-3, with a weak D call TRBD2 (5 bases). CDR3 length equals 16 residues. Trimming pared 1 base from V and 6 bases from J, leaving 17 bases between. Germline CDR1 is MGHRA and CDR2 is YSYEKL. CDR3 sequence reads: CASSQAPRGKGDTQYF. The CDR3 DNA is TGCGCCAGCAGCCAAGCCCCCCGGGGTAAAGGCGATACGCAGTATTTT.

A few counts support this clonotype. The chain carries TRBV20-1 and TRBJ2-2; D not resolved. The ends were cut back, 3 bases at V and 5 bases at J, with 7 bases in the middle. This CDR3 is 12 amino acids long. Germline CDR1 reads DFQATT; CDR2 reads SNEGSKA (reference sequence). The CDR3 sequence: CSARYRTGELFF. The CDR3 nucleotides read TGCAGTGCTAGGTACCGGACCGGGGAGCTGTTTTTT.

The sample holds many counts of this clonotype. The J gene is TRBJ2-1, the V gene TRBV29-1; TRBD1 matches at 12 bases. Germline assignment: CDR1 SQVTM and CDR2 ANQGSEA. The CDR3 extends over 17 amino acids. After removal of 6 bases from V and 4 bases from J, the junction contained 13 bases not matched to a gene. The CDR3 sequence is CSVPPGTGGGWYNEQFF. The CDR3 DNA follows: TGCAGCGTCCCTCCCGGGACAGGGGGCGGGTGGTACAATGAGCAGTTCTTC.

This clonotype appeared many times. The rearrangement uses TRBV28 and TRBJ2-5, with D perhaps assigned TRBD1 or TRBD2 (5 bases each). Germline CDR1 is MDHEN and CDR2 is SYDVKM. There are 14 residues in the CDR3. V lost 7 bases, J lost 4 bases, and 16 bases lay in between. As DNA, the CDR3 is TGTGCCAGCATTCTTTCAGGGAGTCCAGAGACCCAGTACTTC. Its protein product is CASILSGSPETQYF.

This clonotype has a count of ten or more. The J gene is TRBJ2-1, the V gene TRBV15; D gene unclear. Between the trimmed V and J ends, which lost 5 bases and 5 bases, there was a span of 7 bases. Germline CDR1 is LNHNV and CDR2 is YYDKDF (reference sequence). CDR3 length: 12 residues. CDR3 loop: CATSPEDNEQFF. CDR3 bases: TGTGCCACCAGCCCCGAGGACAATGAGCAGTTCTTC.

The sample holds many counts of this clonotype. The chain couples TRBV28 to TRBJ2-3; D not certain. The germline V and J ends were trimmed by 3 bases and 8 bases, with 9 bases remaining between them. The length of the CDR3 is 12 residues. Germline loops: CDR1 MDHEN, CDR2 SYDVKM. The CDR3 here is CASSFISGTQYF. The DNA of the CDR3 is TGTGCCAGCAGTTTTATTAGTGGTACGCAGTATTTT.

This clonotype has at least ten counts. For the CDR3, the DNA is TGCGCCAGCAGCTTGGGCGGTTTACAGGGAATGGGGCTAGCCAAAAACATTCAGTACTTC. The encoded protein is CASSLGGLQGMGLAKNIQYF. The chain links TRBV5-1 to TRBJ2-4, with D maybe TRBD1 (6 bases). Germline CDR1 SGHRS, CDR2 YFSETQ. The CDR3 has 20 residues. The V end was cut by 0 bases, the J end by 0 bases, with 22 bases between.

The rearrangement joins TRBV28 to TRBJ1-2; unclear D gene. Trimming took 3 bases from V and 6 from J, leaving 14 bases between them. CDR1 is MDHEN, CDR2 SYDVKM, per germline. The CDR3 is 14 amino acids. CDR3 coding DNA: TGTGCCAGCAGTTTGGACGGGATTAGTCATGGCTACACCTTC. Translated: CASSLDGISHGYTF.

This clonotype was detected ten times or more. The chain uses TRBV6-2 or TRBV6-3 and TRBJ1-1, with 8 bases that match TRBD1. This CDR3 region has 14 residues. J gave up 4 bases and V 3 bases, and 4 bases lay outside the gene matches. Germline V gene lookup returns CDR1 MNHEY and CDR2 SVGEGT. CDR3 region: CASSYRQGSTEAFF. CDR3 DNA: TGTGCCAGCAGTTATCGACAGGGGAGCACTGAAGCTTTCTTT.

Ten or more counts support this clonotype. The CDR3 region is CASSLYRGTNEKLFF. The CDR3 region has the DNA TGTGCCAGCAGTTTATACCGGGGGACTAATGAAAAACTGTTTTTT. The V gene is TRBV28, the J gene TRBJ1-4, with a tentative D call TRBD1 (5 bases). Per the germline V gene, CDR1 is MDHEN and CDR2 is SYDVKM. The CDR3 loop spans 15 amino acids. V lost 1 base, J lost 2 bases, and 8 bases lay in between.

There are a few counts of this clonotype. The chain joins TRBV5-8 to TRBJ2-5; D tentatively reads TRBD1 or TRBD2 (6 bases each). Per the germline V gene, CDR1 is SGHTS and CDR2 is YDEGEE. Deletions cut 1 base from V and 1 base from J, with 14 bases between. The CDR3 totals 16 residues. DNA for the CDR3: TGTGCCAGCAGCTTGATGGGGGGCCCACCCCAAGAGACCCAGTACTTC. Protein product: CASSLMGGPPQETQYF.

This clonotype has just a few counts. This chain joins TRBV29-1 and TRBJ2-3, with TRBD1 matching over 10 bases. Germline V gives CDR1 SQVTM, CDR2 ANQGSEA. This CDR3 comprises 13 residues. The trim removed 7 bases at V and 3 bases at J, leaving 4 bases unmatched. CDR3 protein: CSGRDRGTDTQYF. The CDR3 region has the DNA TGCAGCGGCCGGGACAGGGGAACAGATACGCAGTATTTT.

The chain links TRBV7-8 to TRBJ2-1, with 14 bases identical to TRBD2. Per germline, CDR1 SGHVS and CDR2 FQNEAQ. V dropped 1 base and J dropped 7; count of bases not matched to a gene: 9. This CDR3 has 18 amino acids. The CDR3 DNA reads TGTGCCAGCAGCTTAGTACATGGGACTAGCGGGAGAGGTAATGAGCAGTTCTTC. Translated: CASSLVHGTSGRGNEQFF.

This clonotype was counted between two and nine times. The V gene is TRBV29-1, the J gene TRBJ2-7; D is perhaps TRBD2 (6 bases). This CDR3 spans 12 amino acids. CDR1 is SQVTM, CDR2 ANQGSEA, per germline. Between the trimmed V and J ends, which lost 2 bases and 13 bases, there was a span of 18 bases. In DNA form, the CDR3 reads TGCAGCGTTGAATTAGGAGGGGACCGCGTCTACTTC. This sequence encodes CSVELGGDRVYF.

Remarks on this clonotype: A much larger clone lies a single base off, so this may be a read error. The rearrangement uses TRBV20-1 and TRBJ2-1; TRBD2 might be the D (6 bases). The V and J ends lost 3 bases and 9 bases respectively, with 9 bases between them. Germline lookup yields CDR1 DFQATT and CDR2 SNEGSKA (reference sequence). The CDR3 covers 11 residues. The CDR3 sequence is CSASGRCEQFF. The DNA for the CDR3 is TGCAGTGCTAGTGGGAGGTGTGAGCAGTTCTTC.

This clonotype was counted at least ten times. V is TRBV20-1 and J is TRBJ2-1; 7 positions agree with TRBD2. V lost 1 base to trimming and J lost 10 bases; unmatched junction nucleotides: 10. CDR1 and CDR2 (germline): DFQATT, SNEGSKA (reference sequence). The CDR3 covers 14 residues. CDR3 DNA: TGCAGTGCTAGAGGGGGGGGAGTGGGTGAGGAGCAGTTCTTC. Amino acids: CSARGGGVGEEQFF.

This clonotype was counted at least ten times. This sequence joins TRBV5-1 and TRBJ1-1; D may be TRBD1 (6 bases). V lost 3 bases and J lost 5, with 20 bases in between. CDR3 size: 16 residues. Germline-derived CDR1 and CDR2 are SGHRS and YFSETQ. CDR3 protein: CASSSDGQWGGTEAFF. In DNA form, the CDR3 reads TGCGCCAGCAGCTCCGATGGACAGTGGGGTGGAACTGAAGCTTTCTTT.

This clonotype was found many times. The chain combines TRBV2 with TRBJ2-2; possibly TRBD1 or TRBD2 for D (5 bases each). The CDR3 covers 15 residues. The germline gives CDR1 SNHLY, CDR2 FYNNEI. V was trimmed by 6 bases and J by 0 bases, leaving 11 bases between them. CDR3 sequence reads: CASRRGSPNTGELFF. As DNA, the CDR3 is TGTGCCAGCAGGAGGGGAAGCCCGAACACCGGGGAGCTGTTTTTT.

This clonotype has a count of ten or more. This chain connects TRBV12-3 or TRBV12-4 to TRBJ2-1, with D perhaps matching TRBD1 (6 bases). This CDR3 region has 13 residues. Trimming stripped 3 bases from V and 6 bases from J, with 9 bases between. This CDR3 is CASSFNRANEQFF. CDR3 DNA sequence: TGTGCCAGCAGTTTCAACAGGGCCAATGAGCAGTTCTTC.

There are a few counts of this clonotype. This chain uses TRBV27 with TRBJ2-6; D not resolved. The CDR3 is made up of 16 amino acids. Trimming cost V 4 bases and J 1 base, with 11 bases left between them. The germline CDR1 and CDR2 sequences are MNHEY and SMNVEV (reference sequence). This CDR3 reads CASSSLTKSGANVLTF. The CDR3 coding sequence is TGTGCCAGCAGTTCACTCACGAAATCTGGGGCCAACGTCCTGACTTTC.

This clonotype was picked up many times. This chain links TRBV12-3 or TRBV12-4 with TRBJ2-1, with TRBD2 matching over 14 bases. Trimming at V came to 7 bases and at J to 7 bases, leaving 12 bases not matched to a gene. CDR3 length equals 17 residues. The CDR3 sequence is CASTTGTSGSKRNEQFF. DNA for the CDR3: TGTGCCAGCACGACCGGGACTAGCGGGAGTAAGAGGAATGAGCAGTTCTTC.

This clonotype was observed a handful of times. The chain is built from TRBV29-1 and TRBJ2-1; weak D call: TRBD1 (6 bases). The CDR3 totals 17 residues. Germline loops: CDR1 SQVTM, CDR2 ANQGSEA. Here the CDR3 DNA reads TGCAGTGGGACACCGGTCTTCGGGACCAGCGCCTACAATGAGCAGTTCTTC. As protein: CSGTPVFGTSAYNEQFF.

On this clonotype itself: A much larger clone lies one base from this, so it may be a read error. The chain employs TRBV14 and TRBJ1-4; maybe TRBD1 (6 bases). This CDR3 has 16 residues. CDR1 is SGHDN and CDR2 is FVKESK in the germline V gene. In nucleotides, the CDR3 is TGTGCCAGCAGCCAGGGGGGCGCATTAACTAATGAAAAACTGTTATTT. Translation gives CASSQGGALTNEKLLF.

The V gene is TRBV5-4, the J gene TRBJ2-1; D call uncertain. The V gene's germline CDR1 is SGHNT and CDR2 YYREEE (reference sequence). The germline V and J ends were trimmed by 0 bases and 6 bases, with 13 bases remaining between them. This CDR3 is 15 amino acids long. This chain's CDR3 is CASSLVLVTINEQFF. The CDR3 region has the DNA TGTGCCAGCAGCTTGGTGCTTGTAACCATCAATGAGCAGTTCTTC.

For this clonotype: This may be a read error, as it is one base from a much larger clone. The V and J genes are TRBV12-3 or TRBV12-4 and TRBJ2-5; 7 bases map to TRBD1. The ends lost 3 bases at V and 5 bases at J; junction bases unmatched: 6. The CDR3 extends over 14 amino acids. Here the CDR3 DNA reads TGTGCCAGCAGTTTGGGACAGTCCGAGGAGACCCAGTACTTC. Translation: CASSLGQSEETQYF.